The 5 T cell receptor beta chains listed next were all sequenced from one sample in a study of blood T cell repertoires in COVID-19. This table comes from immunoSEQ multiplex PCR, and its TCRdb copy is limited to in-frame clones, with some not included. Altogether about 40,000 clones are present, approximately 90% being singletons, with the ten largest covering roughly a fifth. Sequenced sample: peripheral blood. These receptor sequences come from a man in his fifties or sixties in a cohort sampled during active COVID-19.

The chain recombines TRBV30 with TRBJ2-7; D is possibly TRBD2 (5 bases). Trimming pared 3 bases from V and 0 bases from J, leaving 12 bases between. The CDR3 totals 14 residues. The V gene's germline CDR1 is GTSNPN and CDR2 SVGIG (reference sequence). CDR3 bases: TGTGCCTGGAGCCCACGGGGAAGCTCCTACGAGCAGTACTTC. Encoded protein: CAWSPRGSSYEQYF. The complete variable domain, with remaining parts taken from reference TRBV30 and TRBJ2-7, reads SQTIHQWPATLVQPVGSPLSLECTVEGTSNPNLYWYRQAAGRGLQLLFYSVGIGQISSEVPQNLSASRPQDRQFILSSKKLLLSDSGFYLCAWSPRGSSYEQYFGPGTRLTVT.

The J gene is TRBJ2-3, the V gene TRBV2, with 7 bases matching TRBD1. The CDR3 is made up of 15 amino acids. The junction had 11 bases not matched to a gene; V was cut back by 6 bases and J by 5 bases. From germline, CDR1 is SNHLY and CDR2 FYNNEI. DNA of the CDR3: TGTGCCAGCAGGGGGACAGTTGTGTCCAAAGATACGCAGTATTTT. Translating it yields CASRGTVVSKDTQYF.

This clone appeared a single time. Other nucleotide sequences from this sample produce the same CDR3. The chain is built from TRBV30 and TRBJ2-3, with 7 nucleotides matching TRBD2. Looked up from germline, CDR1 is GTSNPN and CDR2 is SVGIG (reference sequence). V lost 4 bases and J lost 5; bases outside the gene matches: 9. This CDR3 contains 14 residues. CDR3 sequence: CAWTGTGGGDTQYF. The DNA of the CDR3 is TGTGCCTGGACCGGGACGGGAGGAGGAGATACGCAGTATTTT.

The CDR3 DNA reads as TGTGCCAGCAGTGAAACGAGGACTAGCGGGAGGGCGCAGTATTTT. It yields the protein CASSETRTSGRAQYF. V is TRBV2 and J is TRBJ2-3; 15 bases fit TRBD2. Germline CDR1 and CDR2: SNHLY and FYNNEI. V shed 2 bases, J shed 10 bases, and the junction held 4 bases outside the gene matches. The CDR3 covers 15 residues.

The chain links TRBV5-6 to TRBJ1-6; 12 bases line up with TRBD1. J lost 10 bases, V lost 3 bases, and 5 bases had no gene match. The CDR3 runs to 15 residues. Germline CDR1 is SGHDT and CDR2 is YYEEEE. CDR3 DNA sequence: TGTGCCAGCAGCTCGGGACAGGGGGCGTTCTCACCCCTCCACTTT. Its translation: CASSSGQGAFSPLHF.